This T cell receptor beta chain was profiled in a study of T cell responses to AZD1222 COVID-19 vaccine (dated by TCRdb to the early 2020s). Describing the broader study: AZD1222 recipients given second doses at about 4 weeks or at about 12 weeks were pooled, since spike-specific TCR depth and breadth were not found to differ between the two schedules. TCR sequencing was performed for 230 to 250 trial participants, of whom some 200 were given two doses of AZD1222 and some 25 were given two doses of MenACWY control vaccine. Trial participants were enrolled into age subgroups of 18-55, 56-69 and 70-plus years, which contained around 150, 28 and 57 TCR-sequenced participants, respectively. Results and caveats for the whole study, not just this receptor: After two AZD1222 doses, both the breadth and the depth of spike-specific TCRs were significantly higher than at day 0 and than in MenACWY recipients. The whole spike protein was spanned by vaccine-associated CD4 TCRs, and dominant responses were seen in regions 160-218 and 743-854. Reportedly, almost half of the unique spike-specific TCRs recognized epitopes lying outside the regions that are mutated in the B.1.351 and B.1.1.7 variants. The 56-69-year group was small, and its depth increase did not reach significance, likely because of low power. Because no day 14 peak-response samples were available, repertoires were characterized only after the peak T cell response. Most participants were white British and females outnumbered males, and the authors suggested that clonal diversity may have been underestimated. Only five to seven AZD1222 recipients were SARS-CoV-2 seropositive at baseline, limiting conclusions about previously exposed vaccinees.

Concerning this clone: This clone's antigen is unknown. Base qualities are missing; no much larger clone stands one base away.

The CDR3 regions of human TCRbeta chains were analyzed by immunosequencing. As for how the authors treated the data: Repertoire TCRs were matched against a reference library of SARS-CoV-2-specific TCRs generated with the MIRA antigen-specificity platform. Breadth was defined as the fraction of unique TCRs that were SARS-CoV-2-associated. Depth was defined as the fraction of total T cells that were SARS-CoV-2-associated. Using the MIRA data, every spike-specific TCR was mapped to the spike region that the TCR reacted to and assigned to either a CD4 or a CD8 class. Log10-transformed breadth and depth values were compared by one-way ANOVA with Sidak's multiple comparisons tests. This is the immuneACCESS table as TCRdb keeps it, with only in-frame sequences that have V and J called. A part of the clones is gone; compared with another copy, unresolved V genes explain less than half, and the rest is unexplained. V and J calls and clone size are given by that table; D and trimming were obtained from the DNA. This sample has 100,000 to 150,000 clones in its table, and approximately 90% of those were observed once. The top ten clones comprise less than 8.5% of the sample.

The time point label for this specimen denotes: baseline before first vaccination. Vaccinee samples were obtained from the UK trials COV001 and COV002, which included a single-blind randomized controlled phase 2/3 trial of AZD1222 (ChAdOx1 nCoV-19) in healthy adults. For TCRbeta chain sequencing, PBMC samples were collected from trial participants at day 0 and at day 28 after the second dose. The sample in question was peripheral blood, obtained on day 0 of AZD1222 vaccination. The TCR was taken from an adult in good health.

The bases are TGTGCCAGCAGCCCGCACCCCCTCGTAGACACCGGGGAGCTGTTTTTT. It translates as CASSPHPLVDTGELFF. The chain links TRBV4-2 with TRBJ2-2; no D segment can be confidently identified. Trimming costs V 4 bases and J 3 bases, and their ends lie 15 bases apart. The CDR3 measures 16 amino acids from cysteine to phenylalanine. Just CDR3 DNA is preserved here, 48 bases in frame from base 1. Based on the germline V gene, the CDR1 and CDR2 sequences are LGHNA and YNFKEQ.